The rows below give T cell receptor beta chains drawn from one sample of a study of T cell changes during pregnancy in multiple sclerosis. Assay used: immunoSEQ multiplex PCR; TCRdb lists only in-frame clones, some missing. In the table there are around 130,000 clones, about 93% of which are singletons. This material consisted of peripheral blood, taken before pregnancy. Receptor source: a female donor with multiple sclerosis, enrolled in a pregnancy study. Each CDR3 is given without its conserved first and last residue.

V	CDR3
TRBV6-4	ASSAGLAGVGKQF
TRBV5-6	ASSLSGRAGETQY
TRBV30	AWTGQPNTEAF
TRBV6-5	ASSWDRDMGEQY
TRBV9	ASSVARGSSTDTQY
TRBV5-4	ASSLKSSEGAQY
TRBV2	ASSERGYTEAF
TRBV9	ASSFRQQGSLYNEQF
TRBV21-1	ASSPNPGTGPSDTQY
TRBV11-2	ASSFAQGAIGYT
TRBV15	ATSRDSEGAGGNQPQH
TRBV6-1	ASSEARTPRGNQPQH
TRBV19	ASSIIRRGNQPQH
TRBV7-9	ASSLRRAMVTDTQY
TRBV25-1	ASSEGVAGSLGTQY
TRBV4-1	ASPRGIYEQY
TRBV7-9	ASSFQPPVTQY
TRBV7-8	ASTPGGGQPQH
TRBV18	ASSPPGQGEESYNSPLH
TRBV11-3	ASSLVSSHEQY